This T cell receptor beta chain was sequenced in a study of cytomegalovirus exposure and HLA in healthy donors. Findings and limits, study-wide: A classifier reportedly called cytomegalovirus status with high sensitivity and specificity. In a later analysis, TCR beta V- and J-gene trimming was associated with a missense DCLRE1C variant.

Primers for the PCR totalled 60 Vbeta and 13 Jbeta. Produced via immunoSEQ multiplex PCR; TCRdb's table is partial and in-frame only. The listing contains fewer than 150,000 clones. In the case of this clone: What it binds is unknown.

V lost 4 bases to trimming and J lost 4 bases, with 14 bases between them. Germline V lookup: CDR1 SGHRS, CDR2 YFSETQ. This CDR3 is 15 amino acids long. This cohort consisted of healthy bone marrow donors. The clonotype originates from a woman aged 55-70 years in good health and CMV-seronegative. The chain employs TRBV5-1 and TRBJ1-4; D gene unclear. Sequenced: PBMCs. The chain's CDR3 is CASSLSPNHNEKLFF. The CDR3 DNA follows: TGCGCCAGCAGCCTCAGTCCCAACCATAATGAAAAACTGTTTTTT. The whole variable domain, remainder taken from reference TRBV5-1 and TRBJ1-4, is KAGVTQTPRYLIKTRGQQVTLSCSPISGHRSVSWYQQTPGQGLQFLFEYFSETQRNKGNFPGRFSGRQFSNSRSEMNVSTLELGDSALYLCASSLSPNHNEKLFFGSGTQLSVL.